Sequencing of this T cell receptor beta chain was carried out in a study of T-cell reconstitution after alpha-beta-depleted transplantation in children. General study findings and limits: Approximately two months post-transplant, alpha-beta T cells reportedly originated from several hundred expanded graft clones.

For TCRbeta, the library was prepared with unique molecular identifiers. TCRdb re-called the PCR reads with MiXCR, one entry per CDR3 protein. The table includes about 340,000 distinct CDR3 sequences, about 17% detected once. The table lists this clonotype with a few counts. As yet, its antigen is unknown. Looked up from germline, CDR1 is LNHNV and CDR2 is YYDKDF (reference sequence). The CDR3 spans 17 residues. Deletions cut 0 bases from V and 0 bases from J, with 12 bases between. The TCR comes from a male patient aged 2-15 years who had a stem cell transplant for acute lymphoblastic leukemia, so the T cells may come from the graft donor. This material consisted of PBMCs, mostly from graft donor cells, taken 360 days after TCRalphabeta/CD19-depleted stem cell transplant. The gene calls are TRBV15 and TRBJ2-4; tentative D call: TRBD1 (6 bases). The chain's CDR3 is CATSRDLGAQAKNIQYF. CDR3 sequence (DNA): TGTGCCACCAGCAGAGATCTGGGGGCCCAAGCCAAAAACATTCAGTACTTC.